The clone carrying this TCR beta chain was seen more than once but under ten times. The data originate from a study of radiotherapy plus CTLA-4 blockade in lung cancer. The overall study: Patients showed objective responses in under 20% of cases, and disease control was achieved by roughly 30%.

Germline CDR1 and CDR2: MNHNS and SASEGT. Trimming left V 7 bases short and J 2 bases short, with 11 bases between. CDR3 length: 13 residues. Only in-frame clones appear in the TCRdb table, and some are missing; sequencing was by immunoSEQ multiplex PCR. The table lists fewer than 140,000 clones, approximately 81% of them singletons. The V gene is TRBV6-1, the J gene TRBJ1-2; possibly TRBD1 for D (6 bases). Sequencing used peripheral blood, obtained from a patient treated with radiotherapy plus ipilimumab. The source of this sequence is a human donor with non-small cell lung cancer that progressed on radiotherapy plus ipilimumab. Some clones in this sample may be carry-over from other donors' samples. The chain's CDR3 is CASTLDRNYGYTF. CDR3 DNA sequence: TGTGCCAGCACTCTGGACAGAAACTATGGCTACACCTTC.